Reported below is one TCR beta chain. This record comes from a study of T cell changes during pregnancy in multiple sclerosis. TCRdb's copy holds only in-frame clones and misses some; the assay was immunoSEQ multiplex PCR. The sample carries around 39,000 clones, about 88% recorded once. Trimming cost V 0 bases and J 0 bases, with 18 bases left between them. CDR1 and CDR2 from the germline V gene are LGHNA and YSLEER. This CDR3 is 19 amino acids long. The chain is built from TRBV4-3 and TRBJ2-1; D gene unclear. This receptor was obtained from a female donor with multiple sclerosis, enrolled in a pregnancy study. The sequenced sample was CD8+ T cells from peripheral blood mononuclear cells, obtained in the first trimester of pregnancy. CDR3 coding DNA: TGCGCCAGCAGCCAAGAATTACACATTACAGCAAGCTCCTACAATGAGCAGTTCTTC. This codes for CASSQELHITASSYNEQFF.